This TCR beta chain came from a study of cytotoxic CD8 clonotypes in ibrutinib-treated CLL. Study at large: Partial responders 24, complete 2; roughly 12 progressed and approximately 15 stayed in remission by median roughly 70 months.

Points on this clone: Its cognate antigen is unknown.

The repertoire was sequenced with immunoSEQ multiplex PCR; TCRdb's copy has only in-frame clones and lacks some. The sample shows tens of thousands of clones, 54% of them seen only once. Germline V CDR1 and CDR2: SGHTA, FQGNSA. Trimming removed 11 bases at V and 2 bases at J, with 16 bases between. The CDR3 extends over 13 amino acids. Findings and caveats of the study: At progression, clonality fell back toward baseline after rising at ibrutinib response. Baseline clonality exceeded age-matched healthy donors and tracked circulating CD8+ T-cell counts.

The receptor comes from a human donor with chronic lymphocytic leukemia. The sequences come from PBMCs, collected at disease progression, from a patient treated with ibrutinib. The genes are TRBV7-2 and TRBJ2-7; TRBD2 might be the D (5 bases). CDR3 nucleotide sequence: TGTGCCGCCGGCGGAGGACCAACCTACGAGCAGTACTTC. Its translation is CAAGGGPTYEQYF.